Detailed here is one TCR beta chain. Antigen unknown. This sample was taken from a study of shared clonotypes between healthy human individuals. The wider study: CD4 naive cells filled three plates per donor, CD4 memory three, CD8 naive two and CD8 memory one. Whole-study results and caveats: Richness estimates generally favored naive over memory subsets. Among non-shared clonotypes, generation probabilities were lower than among those shared by all four donors.

Splitting the CD4+ cells yielded a CD45RA+ naive subset and a CD45RA-negative memory subset. The CDR3 length is 19 residues. Germline assignment: CDR1 KGHSH and CDR2 LQKENI. V was cut by 0 bases and J by 6 bases, with 25 bases left in between. TCRdb keeps only in-frame clones here, not all; method: immunoSEQ multiplex PCR. The profile shows 2 million to 2.5 million clones, almost 96% of them singletons. The rearrangement joins TRBV18 to TRBJ2-3; a weak D match, TRBD2 (6 bases). The sequenced material came from naive CD4+ T cells sorted from blood. Subset given: CD45RA+ positively selected. This TCR derives from a man aged 18 to 30 in good health. CDR3 amino acids: CASSPPSLRRVGGSDTQYF. The CDR3, as DNA: TGTGCCAGCTCACCACCGTCCCTTCGGCGTGTGGGGGGATCGGATACGCAGTATTTT.